This T cell receptor beta chain came from a study of T cells after yellow fever vaccination. On this clonotype: Its target is unknown. At one end the junction does not follow the germline gene, possibly because of a read error.

The CDR3 consists of 10 residues. Germline assignment: CDR1 SQVTM and CDR2 ANQGSEA. Study-level points and caveats: Researchers report a weaker secondary response that nonetheless peaked faster, day 5 versus 15. Abundant clonotypes from the bulk population could contaminate FACS-sorted repertoires.

UMIs and a universal primer site were added when TCR cDNA was made by 5'RACE template switching. MiXCR was run by TCRdb on the 5' RACE reads, yielding one entry per CDR3 protein. The table lists some 500,000 distinct CDR3 sequences, roughly 13% of them singletons. The receptor was isolated from a man in his thirties or forties who received the YFV17D yellow fever vaccine. J is TRBJ1-2 and V is TRBV29-1, with D uncertain. The input for sequencing was PBMCs, taken on the day of the yellow fever booster vaccination. Here the CDR3 DNA reads TGCAGCGTCGAAAACTACGGCTACACCTTC. Translating gives CSVENYGYTF. Full variable domain (outside the CDR3, taken from reference TRBV29-1 and TRBJ1-2): SAVISQKPSRDICQRGTSLTIQCQVDSQVTMMFWYRQQPGQSLTLIATANQGSEATYESGFVIDKFPISRPNLTFSTLTVSNMSPEDSSIYLCSVENYGYTFGSGTRLTVV.